This T cell receptor beta chain comes out of a study of blood T cell repertoires in COVID-19. On the study more broadly: The study drew acute and convalescent COVID-19 samples from the United States, Italy and Spain. PBMCs, B-cell-depleted T cells, or T cells provided the cDNA or gDNA that made up the material.

V gave up 5 bases and J gave up 3 bases; unmatched junction bases: 6. This CDR3 has 14 amino acids. Germline V lookup: CDR1 SGHNT, CDR2 YENEEA. Per the study methods: Researchers report that nucleated cell counts were estimated from reference gene primer amplification. Data came from immunoSEQ multiplex PCR; TCRdb stores just in-frame clones and leaves some out. The D gene and trimming were derived from the DNA, and the V and J assignments and clone size from that table. The sample records 95,000 to 110,000 clones, about 90% being singletons. The specimen sequenced was peripheral blood. The receptor was isolated from a woman aged 30 to 39 with acute or convalescent COVID-19. This chain uses TRBV11-3 with TRBJ2-5; TRBD1 agrees at 7 bases. The CDR3 nucleotides are TGTGCCAGCAGCCCGTTAGGGGGCGAAGAGACCCAGTACTTC. Translated, it gives CASSPLGGEETQYF.